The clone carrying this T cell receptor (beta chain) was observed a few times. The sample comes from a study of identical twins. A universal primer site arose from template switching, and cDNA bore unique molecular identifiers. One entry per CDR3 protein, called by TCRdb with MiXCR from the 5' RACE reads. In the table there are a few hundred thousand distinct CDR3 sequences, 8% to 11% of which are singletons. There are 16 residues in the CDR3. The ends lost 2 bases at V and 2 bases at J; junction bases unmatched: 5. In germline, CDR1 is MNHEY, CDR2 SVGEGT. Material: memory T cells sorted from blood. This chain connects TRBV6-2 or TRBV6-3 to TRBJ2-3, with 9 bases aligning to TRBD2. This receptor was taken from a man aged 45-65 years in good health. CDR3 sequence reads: CASSYVPGLATDTQYF. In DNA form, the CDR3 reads TGTGCCAGCAGTTACGTACCGGGACTAGCCACAGATACGCAGTATTTT.